The sequence of this T cell receptor beta chain was determined in a study of blood T cell repertoires in COVID-19. Study-wide background: Samples came from the United States, Italy and Spain, spanning acute and convalescent COVID-19. T cells, B-cell-depleted T cells, or PBMCs provided the cDNA or gDNA that served as material.

Germline values: CDR1 SGHRS, CDR2 YFSETQ. V lost 4 bases to trimming and J lost 0 bases; unmatched junction nucleotides: 5. The CDR3 has 15 amino acids. Original data processing: Using reference gene primer amplification, nucleated cell counts were estimated. Profiling relied on immunoSEQ multiplex PCR, and the TCRdb table lists in-frame clones only, not all of them. The D gene and trimming were derived from the DNA, and the V and J assignments and clone size from that table. The sample yields 70,000 to 85,000 clones, roughly 82% seen once. The receptor's source is a man older than 75 with acute or convalescent COVID-19. What was sequenced was peripheral blood. This chain connects TRBV5-1 to TRBJ1-2; the match to TRBD1 covers 8 bases. The CDR3: CASSKGQVANYGYTF. The CDR3 DNA reads TGCGCCAGCAGCAAGGGACAGGTTGCTAACTATGGCTACACCTTC.